Each of the 7 T cell receptor beta chains below was sequenced from the same sample in a study of molecular identifiers for immune sequencing clone quantification. TCRdb passed the PCR reads through MiXCR, listing each CDR3 protein once. The sample holds some 650,000 distinct CDR3 sequences; about 20% are singletons and the top ten take around 0.9%. Sequenced: naive CD8+ T cells from blood, with Jurkat cell RNA spiked in. Documented subset: FACS-sorted CD8+CD4-CCR7+CD45RA+ naive T cells. These receptors were collected from a human donor in good health. Some libraries in this study had Jurkat cell RNA spiked in.

This clonotype was found a few times. CDR3 residues: CASSGLDRTDTQYF. DNA for the CDR3: TGTGCCAGCAGTGGTCTAGACAGGACAGATACGCAGTATTTT. This chain joins TRBV25-1 and TRBJ2-3, with D possibly being TRBD1 (6 bases). The CDR3 runs 14 residues. The germline gives CDR1 MGHDK, CDR2 SYGVNS. Trimming stripped 4 bases from V and 3 bases from J, with 11 bases between.

The sample holds many counts of this clonotype. This chain joins TRBV2 and TRBJ2-5, with D possibly matching TRBD2 (6 bases). There are 15 residues in the CDR3. With 7 bases removed from V and 4 bases from J, the gap between germline ends came to 19 bases. Per germline, CDR1 SNHLY and CDR2 FYNNEI. CDR3 DNA sequence: TGTGCCAGCATCCCTCGGAGGGAAGCCCTAGAGACCCAGTACTTC. It encodes CASIPRREALETQYF.

Ten or more counts support this clonotype. The gene calls are TRBV7-8 and TRBJ2-3; no reliable D call. The V end lost 4 bases, the J end lost 3 bases, and 11 bases lay between the germline ends. The CDR3 is made up of 14 amino acids. Germline V gene data show CDR1 as SGHVS and CDR2 as FQNEAQ. CDR3 nucleotide sequence: TGTGCCAGCAGCTCCTTAGGGTGGACAGATACGCAGTATTTT. Its protein is CASSSLGWTDTQYF.

This clonotype has a count of ten or more. The rearrangement links TRBV7-6 to TRBJ1-4; D ambiguous. Deletions cut 5 bases from V and 3 bases from J, with 10 bases between. Germline V gene data show CDR1 as SGHVS and CDR2 as FNYEAQ. This CDR3 comprises 14 residues. CDR3 amino acids: CASSPAGSNEKLFF. CDR3 in DNA: TGTGCCAGCAGCCCCGCTGGGTCTAATGAAAAACTGTTTTTT.

This clonotype came up a few times. This sequence joins TRBV27 and TRBJ2-7, with TRBD1 matching 7 bases. The V gene end was trimmed by 0 bases and the J gene end by 9 bases; junction bases not matched to a gene: 8. Germline lookup yields CDR1 MNHEY and CDR2 SMNVEV (reference sequence). The length of the CDR3 is 14 residues. The CDR3 DNA reads as TGTGCCAGCAGTTTATCAGGGGGCACCCCGCCGCAGTACTTC. This sequence encodes CASSLSGGTPPQYF.

This clonotype was detected many times. DNA for the CDR3: TGCAGCGTTGAATATTTCGGGGGGCTCTCTTCAGAGACCCAGTACTTC. It is translated as CSVEYFGGLSSETQYF. This chain joins TRBV29-1 and TRBJ2-5, with TRBD2 as a possible D gene (7 bases). Germline values: CDR1 SQVTM, CDR2 ANQGSEA. The CDR3 length is 16 residues. V dropped 2 bases and J dropped 4 bases, with 20 bases sitting between them. Using reference TRBV29-1 and TRBJ2-5 for the parts outside the CDR3, the full variable domain is SAVISQKPSRDICQRGTSLTIQCQVDSQVTMMFWYRQQPGQSLTLIATANQGSEATYESGFVIDKFPISRPNLTFSTLTVSNMSPEDSSIYLCSVEYFGGLSSETQYFGPGTRLLVL.

In the case of this clonotype: This is likely a read error, given that the CDR3 carries no conserved phenylalanine or tryptophan at its end. Written as DNA, the CDR3 is TGTGCCAGCAGCTTGGGTCCCCAGGTAGAGACCCAGTACCTC. Its protein is CASSLGPQVETQYL. The gene calls are TRBV5-3 and TRBJ2-5, with unresolved D. TRBV5-3 falls under the ORF class, with uncertain function. This CDR3 region has 14 residues.